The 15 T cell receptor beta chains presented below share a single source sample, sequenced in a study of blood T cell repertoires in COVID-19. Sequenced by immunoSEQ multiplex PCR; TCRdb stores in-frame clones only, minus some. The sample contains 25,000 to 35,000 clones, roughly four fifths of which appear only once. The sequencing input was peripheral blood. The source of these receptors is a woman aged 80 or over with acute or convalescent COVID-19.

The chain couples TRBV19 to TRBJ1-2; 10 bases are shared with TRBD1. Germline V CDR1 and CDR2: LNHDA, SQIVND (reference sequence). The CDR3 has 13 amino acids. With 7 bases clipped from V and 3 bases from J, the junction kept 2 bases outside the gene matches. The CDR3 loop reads CASTGQGHYGYTF. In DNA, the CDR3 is TGTGCCAGTACGGGACAGGGGCACTATGGCTACACCTTC. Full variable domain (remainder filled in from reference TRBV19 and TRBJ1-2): DGGITQSPKYLFRKEGQNVTLSCEQNLNHDAMYWYRQDPGQGLRLIYYSQIVNDFQKGDIAEGYSVSREKKESFPLTVTSAQKNPTAFYLCASTGQGHYGYTFGSGTRLTVV.

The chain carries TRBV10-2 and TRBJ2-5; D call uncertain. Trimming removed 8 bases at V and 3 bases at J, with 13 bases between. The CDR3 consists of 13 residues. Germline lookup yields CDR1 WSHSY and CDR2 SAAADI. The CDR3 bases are TGCGCCAGCCGAAGCGATGCGAAAGAGACCCAGTACTTC. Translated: CASRSDAKETQYF.

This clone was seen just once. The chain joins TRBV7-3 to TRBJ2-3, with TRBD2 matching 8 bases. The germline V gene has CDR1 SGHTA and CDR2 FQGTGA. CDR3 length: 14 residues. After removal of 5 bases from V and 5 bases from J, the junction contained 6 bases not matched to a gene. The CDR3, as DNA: TGTGCCAGCAGCCCCGGACTAGCTTTAGATACGCAGTATTTT. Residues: CASSPGLALDTQYF. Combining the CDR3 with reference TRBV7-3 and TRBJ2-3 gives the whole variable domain GAGVSQTPSNKVTEKGKYVELRCDPISGHTALYWYRQSLGQGPEFLIYFQGTGAADDSGLPNDRFFAVRPEGSVSTLKIQRTERGDSAVYLCASSPGLALDTQYFGPGTRLTVL.

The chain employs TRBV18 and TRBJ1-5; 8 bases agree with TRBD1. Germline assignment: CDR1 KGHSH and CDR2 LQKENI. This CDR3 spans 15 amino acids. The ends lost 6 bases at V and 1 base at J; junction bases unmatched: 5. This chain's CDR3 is CASSPGQGSNQPQHF. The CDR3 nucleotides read TGTGCCAGCTCCCCCGGACAGGGAAGCAATCAGCCCCAGCATTTT.

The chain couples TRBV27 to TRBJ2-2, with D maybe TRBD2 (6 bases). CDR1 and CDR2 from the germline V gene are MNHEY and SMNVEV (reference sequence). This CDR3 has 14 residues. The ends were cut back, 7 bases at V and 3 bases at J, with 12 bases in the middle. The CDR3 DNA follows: TGTGCCAGCATAGGAGGGTCCTACACCGGGGAGCTGTTTTTT. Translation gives CASIGGSYTGELFF.

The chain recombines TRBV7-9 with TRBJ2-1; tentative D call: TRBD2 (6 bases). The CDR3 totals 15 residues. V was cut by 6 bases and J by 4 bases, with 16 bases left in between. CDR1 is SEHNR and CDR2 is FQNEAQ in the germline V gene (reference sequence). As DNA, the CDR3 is TGTGCCAGCAGTCCCCGGCGGGATTCGTACAATGAGCAGTTCTTC. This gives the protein CASSPRRDSYNEQFF.

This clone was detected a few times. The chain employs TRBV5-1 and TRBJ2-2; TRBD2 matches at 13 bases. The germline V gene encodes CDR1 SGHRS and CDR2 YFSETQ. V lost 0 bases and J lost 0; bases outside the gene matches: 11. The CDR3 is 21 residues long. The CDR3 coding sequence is TGCGCCAGCAGCTTGGAGTGGGCACCGGGACTAGCGGGATCGAACACCGGGGAGCTGTTTTTT. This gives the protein CASSLEWAPGLAGSNTGELFF.

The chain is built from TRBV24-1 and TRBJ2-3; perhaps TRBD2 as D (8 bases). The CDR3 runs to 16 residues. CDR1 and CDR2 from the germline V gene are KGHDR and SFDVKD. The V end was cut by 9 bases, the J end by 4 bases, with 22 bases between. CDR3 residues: CATQKGTAGVPDTQYF. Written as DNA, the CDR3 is TGTGCCACCCAAAAGGGGACAGCGGGAGTGCCAGATACGCAGTATTTT.

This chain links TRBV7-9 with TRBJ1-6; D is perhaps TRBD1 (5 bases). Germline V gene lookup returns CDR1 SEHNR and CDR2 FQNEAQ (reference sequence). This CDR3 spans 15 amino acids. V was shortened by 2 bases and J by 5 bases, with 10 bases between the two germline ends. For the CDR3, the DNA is TGTGCCAGCAGCTTAAGCGGGGCCGATAATTCACCCCTCCACTTT. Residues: CASSLSGADNSPLHF.

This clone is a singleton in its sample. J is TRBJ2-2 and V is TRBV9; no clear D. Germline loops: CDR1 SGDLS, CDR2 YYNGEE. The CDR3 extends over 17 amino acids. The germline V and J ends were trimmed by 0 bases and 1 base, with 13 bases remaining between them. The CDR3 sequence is CASSVAPSAGNTGELFF. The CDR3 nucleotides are TGTGCCAGCAGCGTAGCTCCTTCGGCAGGGAACACCGGGGAGCTGTTTTTT.

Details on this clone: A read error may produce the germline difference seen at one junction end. CDR3 in amino acids: CASSQGGAGDEKLFF. The CDR3 DNA is TGTGCCAGCAGTCAAGGGGGCGCGGGGGATGAAAAACTGTTTTTT. The chain combines TRBV4-2 with TRBJ1-4; TRBD1 matches 7 bases. This CDR3 has 15 amino acids. Germline CDR1 and CDR2: LGHNA and YNFKEQ.

CDR3 nucleotides: TGCGCCAGCAGCCAAGATGGGACAGGGGATGAGGCTTTCTTT. It is translated as CASSQDGTGDEAFF. The V and J genes are TRBV4-1 and TRBJ1-1; 10 bases fit TRBD1. CDR3 length equals 14 residues. With 0 bases clipped from V and 11 bases from J, the junction kept 6 bases outside the gene matches. Germline-derived CDR1 and CDR2 are MGHRA and YSYEKL.

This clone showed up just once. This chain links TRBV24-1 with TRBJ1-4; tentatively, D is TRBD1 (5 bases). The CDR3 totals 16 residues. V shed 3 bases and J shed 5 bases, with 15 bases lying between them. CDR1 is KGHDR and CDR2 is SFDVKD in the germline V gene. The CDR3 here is CATSDPTAGPNEKLFF. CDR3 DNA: TGTGCCACCAGTGATCCCACGGCAGGGCCCAATGAAAAACTGTTTTTT.

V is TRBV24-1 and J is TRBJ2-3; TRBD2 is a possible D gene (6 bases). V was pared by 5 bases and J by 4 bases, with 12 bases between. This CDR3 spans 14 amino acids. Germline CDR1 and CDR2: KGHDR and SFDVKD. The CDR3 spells CATSAGSHADTQYF. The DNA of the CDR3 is TGTGCCACCAGTGCCGGGAGTCACGCAGATACGCAGTATTTT.

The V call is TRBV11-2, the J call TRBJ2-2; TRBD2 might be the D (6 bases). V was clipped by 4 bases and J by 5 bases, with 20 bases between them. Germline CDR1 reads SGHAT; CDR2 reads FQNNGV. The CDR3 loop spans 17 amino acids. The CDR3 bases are TGTGCCAGCAGCTCCCCCGGATCGGGGGTCTGGACCGGGGAGCTGTTTTTT. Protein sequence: CASSSPGSGVWTGELFF. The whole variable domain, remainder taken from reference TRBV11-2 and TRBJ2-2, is EAGVAQSPRYKIIEKRQSVAFWCNPISGHATLYWYQQILGQGPKLLIQFQNNGVVDDSQLPKDRFSAERLKGVDSTLKIQPAKLEDSAVYLCASSSPGSGVWTGELFFGEGSRLTVL.